This T cell receptor (beta chain) was found in a study of blood T cell repertoires in COVID-19 (TCRdb year 2020). Study-wide context: Collaborator samples came from the United States, Italy and Spain and covered acute and convalescent phases of COVID-19. Subjects who had been exposed to COVID-19, were actively infected with it, or had recovered from it provided the deeply sampled blood TCRbeta repertoires that made up the dataset. Sample metadata almost always included a de-identified subject ID, COVID-19 status, age in years and sex. Where available, HLA class I and class II types were obtained from metadata supplied by the sample provider rather than from assay-based typing. The repertoires were released in a freely available public database meant as a resource for research on the immune response to SARS-CoV-2. The prospective study material was composed of cDNA or gDNA derived from T cells, B-cell-depleted T cells, or PBMCs. The samples were drawn from two sources: the first 160 participants of the ongoing ImmuneRACE study, and 1,200 or so subjects contributed by 6 global collaborators. Summary of the overall study and its limitations: How much clinical and demographic metadata was included differed by source and by participant, and the metadata was provided uncurated.

Collaborating institutions collected whole blood in K2EDTA tubes following their own protocols. For TCRbeta analysis, collaborators shipped samples in one of three forms: frozen whole blood, isolated PBMCs, or DNA extracted from either of those sample types. In regard to this clone: Its antigen remains undetermined. Qualities for individual bases were not recorded, and no much larger clone is one base off.

TCRbeta CDR3 regions were amplified from genomic DNA by means of the immunoSEQ Assay, a bias-controlled multiplex PCR. The published analysis was carried out like this. The number of nucleated cells in each sample was estimated by amplification of reference gene primers within the assay. To quantify the absolute abundance of each unique TCRbeta CDR3 rearrangement, sequence reads were collapsed and filtered. For each sample, productive Simpson clonality was calculated by taking the square root of Simpson's diversity index across productive rearrangements. TCRdb retrieved this table from immuneACCESS and kept in-frame rearrangements only. Not all clones are present; in checked studies, unresolved V genes account for under half, and no reason is known for the remainder. V and J calls plus clone size are reproduced from that table; the DNA served to infer D and trimming. The sample records tens of thousands of clones, 65% to 85% of which are singletons. Roughly 21% of the sample is taken by the ten largest.

The CDR3 starts with the cysteine, ends with the phenylalanine, and has 13 residues. CDR3 DNA only is kept here, 39 bases in frame from base 1. The germline V gene gives CDR1 as SNHLY and CDR2 as FYNNEI. V ends up 11 bases short and J 0 bases short, with an unmatched junction base count of 6. The sequencing sample was made of peripheral blood. The chain is assembled from TRBV2 and TRBJ2-5; TRBD2 agrees with 7 junctional bases. The clonotype originates from a man at least 80 years old with active or convalescent COVID-19. CDR3 protein: CAGTRGDQETQYF. The bases read TGTGCCGGCACCCGGGGGGACCAAGAGACCCAGTACTTC.